The T cell receptor beta chain described here comes from a study of blood T cell repertoires in COVID-19. Study-wide background: Some COVID-19 samples were acute and others convalescent; all came from the United States, Italy and Spain.

Sequencing used immunoSEQ multiplex PCR; TCRdb keeps in-frame clones, though not all of them. The sample lists some 53,000 clones; about 90% were seen once. Germline-derived CDR1 and CDR2 are LGHDT and YNNKEL (reference sequence). This CDR3 has 16 amino acids. J was trimmed by 2 bases and V by 6 bases; bases with no gene match: 7. The material sequenced was peripheral blood. This receptor was obtained from a human donor in a cohort sampled during active COVID-19. The J gene is TRBJ2-1, the V gene TRBV3-1 (or the pseudogene TRBV3-2); 10 positions match TRBD2. CDR3 nucleotide sequence: TGTGCCAGCAGTTTCAGCGGGAGGGCAGCCTACAATGAGCAGTTCTTC. Protein: CASSFSGRAAYNEQFF.